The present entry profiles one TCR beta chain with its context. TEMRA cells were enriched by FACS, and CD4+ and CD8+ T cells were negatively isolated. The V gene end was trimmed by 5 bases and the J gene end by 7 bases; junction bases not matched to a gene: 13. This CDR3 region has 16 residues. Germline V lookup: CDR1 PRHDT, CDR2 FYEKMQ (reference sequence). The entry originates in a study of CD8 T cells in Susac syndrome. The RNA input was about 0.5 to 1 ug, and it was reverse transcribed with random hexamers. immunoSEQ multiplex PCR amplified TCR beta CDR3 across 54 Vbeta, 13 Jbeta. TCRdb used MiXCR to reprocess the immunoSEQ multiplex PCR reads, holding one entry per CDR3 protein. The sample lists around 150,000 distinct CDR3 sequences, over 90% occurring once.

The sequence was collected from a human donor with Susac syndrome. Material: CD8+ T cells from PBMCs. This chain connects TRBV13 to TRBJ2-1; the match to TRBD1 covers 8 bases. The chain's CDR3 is CASSRTDREVLNEQFF. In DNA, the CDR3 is TGTGCCAGCAGCCGAACGGACAGGGAGGTTTTGAATGAGCAGTTCTTC.